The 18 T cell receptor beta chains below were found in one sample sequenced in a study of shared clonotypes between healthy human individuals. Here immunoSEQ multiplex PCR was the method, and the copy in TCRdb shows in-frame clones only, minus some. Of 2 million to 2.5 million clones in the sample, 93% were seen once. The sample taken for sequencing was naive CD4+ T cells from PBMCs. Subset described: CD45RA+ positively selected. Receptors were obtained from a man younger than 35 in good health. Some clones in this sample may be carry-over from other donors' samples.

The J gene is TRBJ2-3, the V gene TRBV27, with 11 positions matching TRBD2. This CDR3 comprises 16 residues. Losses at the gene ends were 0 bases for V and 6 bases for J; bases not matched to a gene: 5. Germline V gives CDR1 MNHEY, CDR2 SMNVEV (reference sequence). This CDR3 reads CASSLSPTSGTDTQYF. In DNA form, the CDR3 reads TGTGCCAGCAGTTTATCGCCGACTAGCGGGACGGATACGCAGTATTTT.

Here the CDR3 reads CASSPNQVTYEQYF. In DNA form, the CDR3 reads TGTGCCAGCTCCCCAAACCAGGTAACCTACGAGCAGTACTTC. The chain carries TRBV18 and TRBJ2-7; D not certain. Germline-derived CDR1 and CDR2 are KGHSH and LQKENI. Trimming took off 6 bases at V and 2 bases at J, with 14 bases between the two ends. The CDR3 spans 14 residues.

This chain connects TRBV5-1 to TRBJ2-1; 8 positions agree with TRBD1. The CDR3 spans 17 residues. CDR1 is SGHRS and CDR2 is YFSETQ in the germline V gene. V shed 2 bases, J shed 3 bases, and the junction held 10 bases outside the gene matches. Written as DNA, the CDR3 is TGCGCCAGCAGCTTCACGACAGGGGTCGGTGTCTACAATGAGCAGTTCTTC. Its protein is CASSFTTGVGVYNEQFF.

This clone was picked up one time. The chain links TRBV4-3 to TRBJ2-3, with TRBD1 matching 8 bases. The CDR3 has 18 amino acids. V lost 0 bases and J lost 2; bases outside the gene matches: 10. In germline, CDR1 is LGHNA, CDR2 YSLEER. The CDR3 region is CASSQESLGTGYTDTQYF. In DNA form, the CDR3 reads TGCGCCAGCAGCCAAGAATCTTTAGGGACAGGATACACAGATACGCAGTATTTT.

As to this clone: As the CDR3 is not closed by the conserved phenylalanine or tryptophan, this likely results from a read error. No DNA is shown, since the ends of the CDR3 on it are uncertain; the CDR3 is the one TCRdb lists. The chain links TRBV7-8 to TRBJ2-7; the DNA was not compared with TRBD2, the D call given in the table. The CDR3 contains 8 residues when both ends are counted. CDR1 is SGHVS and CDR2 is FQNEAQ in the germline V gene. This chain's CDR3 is CASSSRGL.

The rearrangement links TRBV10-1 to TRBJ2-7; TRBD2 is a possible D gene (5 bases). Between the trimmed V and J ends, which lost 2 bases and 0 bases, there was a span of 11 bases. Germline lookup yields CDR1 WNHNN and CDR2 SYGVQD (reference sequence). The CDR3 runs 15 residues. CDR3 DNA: TGCGCCAGCAGTGAGCTGGTGGGAGACTCCTACGAGCAGTACTTC. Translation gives CASSELVGDSYEQYF.

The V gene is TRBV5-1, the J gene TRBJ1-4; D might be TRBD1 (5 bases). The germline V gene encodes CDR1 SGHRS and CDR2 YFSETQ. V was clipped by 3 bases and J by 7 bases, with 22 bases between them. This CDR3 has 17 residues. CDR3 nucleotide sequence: TGCGCCAGCAGCTGGGGGTCGGCAGACCTCACTTTTGAAAAACTGTTTTTT. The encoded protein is CASSWGSADLTFEKLFF.

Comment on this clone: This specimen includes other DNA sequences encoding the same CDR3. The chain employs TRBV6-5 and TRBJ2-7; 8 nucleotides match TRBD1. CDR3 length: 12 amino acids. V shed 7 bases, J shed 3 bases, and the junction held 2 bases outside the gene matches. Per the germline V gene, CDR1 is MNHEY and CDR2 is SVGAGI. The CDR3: CASTGQGYEQYF. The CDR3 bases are TGTGCCAGCACCGGACAGGGCTACGAGCAGTACTTC.

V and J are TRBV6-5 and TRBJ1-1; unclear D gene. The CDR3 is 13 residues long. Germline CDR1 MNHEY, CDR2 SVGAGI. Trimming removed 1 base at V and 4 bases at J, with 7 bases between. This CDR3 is CASSYYRGTEAFF. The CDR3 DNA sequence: TGTGCCAGCAGTTACTACCGGGGCACTGAAGCTTTCTTT.

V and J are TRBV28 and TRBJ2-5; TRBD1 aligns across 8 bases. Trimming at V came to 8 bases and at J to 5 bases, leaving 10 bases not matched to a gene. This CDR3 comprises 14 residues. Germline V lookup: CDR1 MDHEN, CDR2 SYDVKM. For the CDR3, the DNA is TGTGCCAGCTCCCGGCGACAGGGGATCGAGACCCAGTACTTC. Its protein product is CASSRRQGIETQYF.

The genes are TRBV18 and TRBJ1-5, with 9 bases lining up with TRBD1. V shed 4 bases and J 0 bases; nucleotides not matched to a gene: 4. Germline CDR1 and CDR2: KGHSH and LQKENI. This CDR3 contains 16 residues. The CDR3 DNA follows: TGTGCCAGCTCACTACAGGGGGCGGATAGCAATCAGCCCCAGCATTTT. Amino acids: CASSLQGADSNQPQHF.

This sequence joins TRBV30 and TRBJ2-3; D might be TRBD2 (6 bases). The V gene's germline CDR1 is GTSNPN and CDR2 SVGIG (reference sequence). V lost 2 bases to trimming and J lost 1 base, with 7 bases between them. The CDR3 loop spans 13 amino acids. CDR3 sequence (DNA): TGTGCCTGGAGTTGGGAGGGCACAGATACGCAGTATTTT. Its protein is CAWSWEGTDTQYF.

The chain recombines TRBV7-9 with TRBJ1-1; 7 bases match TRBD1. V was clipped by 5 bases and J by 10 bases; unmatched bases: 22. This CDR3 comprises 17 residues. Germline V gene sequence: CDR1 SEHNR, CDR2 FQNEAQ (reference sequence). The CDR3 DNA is TGTGCCAGCAGCCCCTTCCCGACAGGGCCCGCGTTTGGTCGAGCTTTCTTT. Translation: CASSPFPTGPAFGRAFF.

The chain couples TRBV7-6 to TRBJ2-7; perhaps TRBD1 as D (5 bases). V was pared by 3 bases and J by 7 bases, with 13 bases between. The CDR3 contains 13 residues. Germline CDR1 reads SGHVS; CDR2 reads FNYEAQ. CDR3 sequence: CASSFMVGAEQYF. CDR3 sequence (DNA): TGTGCCAGCAGCTTTATGGTAGGGGCAGAGCAGTACTTC. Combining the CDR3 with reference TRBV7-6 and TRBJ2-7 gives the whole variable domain GAGVSQSPRYKVTKRGQDVALRCDPISGHVSLYWYRQALGQGPEFLTYFNYEAQQDKSGLPNDRFSAERPEGSISTLTIQRTEQRDSAMYRCASSFMVGAEQYFGPGTRLTVT.

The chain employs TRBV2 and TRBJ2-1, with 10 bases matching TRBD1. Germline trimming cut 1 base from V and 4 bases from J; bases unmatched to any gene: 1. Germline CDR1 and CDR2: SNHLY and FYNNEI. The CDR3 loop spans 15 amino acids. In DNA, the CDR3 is TGTGCCAGCAGTGAAGAGGGACAGGGGTACAATGAGCAGTTCTTC. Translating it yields CASSEEGQGYNEQFF.

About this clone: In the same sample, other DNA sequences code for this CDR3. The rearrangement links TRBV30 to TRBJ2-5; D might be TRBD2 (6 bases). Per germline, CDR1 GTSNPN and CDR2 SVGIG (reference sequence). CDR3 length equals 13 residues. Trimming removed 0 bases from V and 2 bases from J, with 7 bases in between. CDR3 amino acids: CAWSVLAQETQYF. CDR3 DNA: TGTGCCTGGAGTGTACTAGCACAAGAGACCCAGTACTTC.

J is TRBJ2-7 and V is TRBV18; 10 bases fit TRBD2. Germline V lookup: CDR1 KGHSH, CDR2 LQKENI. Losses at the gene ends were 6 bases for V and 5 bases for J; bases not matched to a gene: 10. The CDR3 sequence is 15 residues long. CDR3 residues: CASSDRASGRDEQYF. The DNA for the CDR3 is TGTGCCAGCTCCGACCGGGCTAGCGGGAGAGACGAGCAGTACTTC.

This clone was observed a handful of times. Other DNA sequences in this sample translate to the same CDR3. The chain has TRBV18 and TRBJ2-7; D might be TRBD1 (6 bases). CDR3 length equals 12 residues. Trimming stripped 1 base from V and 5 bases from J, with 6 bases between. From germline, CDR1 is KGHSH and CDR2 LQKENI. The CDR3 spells CASSPQGDEQYF. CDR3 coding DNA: TGTGCCAGCTCACCACAGGGGGACGAGCAGTACTTC.